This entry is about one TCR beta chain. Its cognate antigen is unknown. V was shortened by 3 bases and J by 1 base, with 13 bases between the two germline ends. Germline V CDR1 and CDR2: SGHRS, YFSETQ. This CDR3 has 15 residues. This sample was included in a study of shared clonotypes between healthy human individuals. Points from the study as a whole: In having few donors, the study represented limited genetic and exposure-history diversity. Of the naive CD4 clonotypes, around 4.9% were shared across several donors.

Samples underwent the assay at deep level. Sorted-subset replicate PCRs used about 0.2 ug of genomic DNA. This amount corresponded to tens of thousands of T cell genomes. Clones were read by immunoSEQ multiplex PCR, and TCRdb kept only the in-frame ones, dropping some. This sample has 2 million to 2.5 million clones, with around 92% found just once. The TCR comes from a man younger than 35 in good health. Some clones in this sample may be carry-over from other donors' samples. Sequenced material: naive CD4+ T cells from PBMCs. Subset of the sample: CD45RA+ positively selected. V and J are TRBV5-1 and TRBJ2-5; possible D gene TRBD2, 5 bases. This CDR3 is CASSSVGVAQETQYF. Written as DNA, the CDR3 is TGCGCCAGCAGCTCGGTCGGGGTAGCCCAAGAGACCCAGTACTTC.